Listed below are T cell receptor beta chains from one sample, sequenced in a study of blood T cell repertoires in COVID-19. Sequencing was performed with immunoSEQ multiplex PCR; in TCRdb, only in-frame clones are kept and a portion is missing. The sample carries roughly 170,000 clones, around 83% recorded once. Material for sequencing was PBMCs or T cells enriched from blood (not recorded which). Receptors were obtained from a woman aged 45-60 years in a cohort exposed to, infected with or recovered from COVID-19 (not recorded which). Each CDR3 is given with its conserved first and last residue. Each record gives: J gene, clone size, V gene, D gene, CDR3 protein, CDR3 DNA. A D gene is named only where the DNA matches it firmly. Clone size is stated in some rows and not others, as once, few, many or a class when expanded.

TRBJ1-6 few TRBV7-2 TRBD1 CASSPGTGENSPLHF TGTGCCAGCAGCCCGGGGACAGGGGAAAATTCACCCCTCCACTTT
TRBJ2-7 NA TRBV5-1 NA CASETSQISGHSYEQYF TGCGCCAGTGAAACGTCCCAAATTAGCGGCCACTCCTACGAGCAGTACTTC
TRBJ2-3 NA TRBV7-9 NA CASSLVEGPPDTQYF TGTGCCAGCAGCTTAGTGGAGGGGCCCCCAGATACGCAGTATTTT
TRBJ1-6 NA TRBV30 TRBD1 CAWSGQGENSPLHF TGTGCCTGGAGTGGACAGGGCGAAAATTCACCCCTCCACTTT
TRBJ2-3 once TRBV29-1 TRBD1 CSVEGLQGASRGDTQYF TGCAGCGTTGAAGGCCTACAGGGGGCTTCCCGGGGGGATACGCAGTATTTT
TRBJ2-7 NA TRBV5-6 NA CASSLVSTYEQYF TGTGCCAGCAGCTTGGTGTCTACCTACGAGCAGTACTTC
TRBJ1-2 NA TRBV27 TRBD1 CASLPGQGTYSYGYTF TGTGCCAGCTTACCGGGACAGGGGACCTATAGCTATGGCTACACCTTC
TRBJ2-5 NA TRBV7-9 TRBD2 CASSTGTSGAKETQYF TGTGCCAGCAGTACCGGGACTAGCGGGGCAAAAGAGACCCAGTACTTC
TRBJ1-2 NA TRBV6-2/TRBV6-3 NA CASSYSVSWGYTF TGTGCCAGCAGTTACTCGGTCAGTTGGGGCTACACCTTC
TRBJ2-4 NA TRBV27 TRBD2 CASSYPSGMTKNIQYF TGTGCCAGCAGTTATCCTAGCGGCATGACCAAAAACATTCAGTACTTC
TRBJ2-3 NA TRBV19 TRBD2 CASRSLAGESTDTQYF TGTGCCAGTAGATCTCTGGCGGGGGAAAGCACAGATACGCAGTATTTT
TRBJ2-1 NA TRBV29-1 NA CSVDGGPPQFF TGCAGCGTTGACGGGGGACCGCCGCAGTTCTTC
TRBJ2-5 NA TRBV9 TRBD2 CASSGLAGSPQETQYF TGTGCCAGCAGCGGTCTAGCGGGATCCCCCCAAGAGACCCAGTACTTC
TRBJ2-1 NA TRBV3-1/TRBV3-2 TRBD2 CASTKGTSGGPNEQFF TGTGCCAGCACCAAAGGGACTAGCGGGGGACCCAATGAGCAGTTCTTC
TRBJ2-3 NA TRBV19 TRBD2 CASSIGGGFTDTQYF TGTGCCAGTAGTATTGGCGGGGGATTCACAGATACGCAGTATTTT
TRBJ2-1 NA TRBV7-3 TRBD2 CASSREGLVSYNEQFF TGTGCCAGCAGCCGAGAGGGACTAGTTTCCTACAATGAGCAGTTCTTC
TRBJ2-1 NA TRBV27 NA CASSLPGHGSYNEQFF TGTGCCAGCAGTTTACCTGGACACGGCTCCTACAATGAGCAGTTCTTC
TRBJ1-3 NA TRBV13 NA CASSSTSSGNTIYF TGTGCCAGCAGCTCGACAAGCTCTGGAAACACCATATATTTT
TRBJ1-1 NA TRBV3-1/TRBV3-2 NA CASSQRAGGPTEAFF TGTGCCAGCAGCCAGCGGGCGGGGGGGCCTACTGAAGCTTTCTTT
TRBJ2-5 NA TRBV3-1/TRBV3-2 NA CASSQVVSETQYF TGTGCCAGCAGCCAAGTCGTATCGGAGACCCAGTACTTC
TRBJ1-3 NA TRBV7-3 TRBD1 CASSRTGAGNTIYF TGTGCCAGCAGCCGGACAGGGGCTGGAAACACCATATATTTT
TRBJ2-3 NA TRBV28 NA CASSPEWTSTDTQYF TGTGCCAGCAGTCCAGAATGGACTAGCACAGATACGCAGTATTTT
TRBJ2-3 NA TRBV14 TRBD2 CASSQVGTGGESTDTQYF TGTGCCAGCAGCCAAGTCGGAACGGGGGGGGAAAGCACAGATACGCAGTATTTT
TRBJ2-1 NA TRBV2 NA CASSEIGTPYNEQFF TGTGCCAGCAGTGAAATAGGGACACCCTACAATGAGCAGTTCTTC
TRBJ2-3 NA TRBV6-6 TRBD2 CASLAGGESDTQYF TGTGCCAGCCTAGCGGGGGGGGAATCAGATACGCAGTATTTT
TRBJ2-5 NA TRBV18 NA CASSTFGPQETQYF TGTGCCAGCTCAACCTTCGGTCCCCAAGAGACCCAGTACTTC
TRBJ2-1 NA TRBV7-9 TRBD2 CASSPQGLAGSEQFF TGTGCCAGCAGCCCGCAGGGACTAGCTGGCAGTGAGCAGTTCTTC
TRBJ2-5 NA TRBV2 TRBD1 CASRTRTGPQETQYF TGTGCCAGCAGAACCAGGACAGGACCCCAAGAGACCCAGTACTTC
TRBJ1-2 NA TRBV30 NA CAWVQVQNYGYTF TGTGCCTGGGTACAGGTACAAAACTATGGCTACACCTTC
TRBJ1-2 NA TRBV9 NA CASSALEGRDGYTF TGTGCCAGCAGCGCCTTAGAGGGAAGAGATGGCTACACCTTC
TRBJ1-1 NA TRBV2 NA CASSTTFNTEAFF TGTGCCAGCAGTACGACATTCAACACTGAAGCTTTCTTT
TRBJ1-3 NA TRBV7-2 NA CASSSQVGGKNTIYF TGTGCCAGCAGCTCACAAGTTGGGGGGAAAAACACCATATATTTT